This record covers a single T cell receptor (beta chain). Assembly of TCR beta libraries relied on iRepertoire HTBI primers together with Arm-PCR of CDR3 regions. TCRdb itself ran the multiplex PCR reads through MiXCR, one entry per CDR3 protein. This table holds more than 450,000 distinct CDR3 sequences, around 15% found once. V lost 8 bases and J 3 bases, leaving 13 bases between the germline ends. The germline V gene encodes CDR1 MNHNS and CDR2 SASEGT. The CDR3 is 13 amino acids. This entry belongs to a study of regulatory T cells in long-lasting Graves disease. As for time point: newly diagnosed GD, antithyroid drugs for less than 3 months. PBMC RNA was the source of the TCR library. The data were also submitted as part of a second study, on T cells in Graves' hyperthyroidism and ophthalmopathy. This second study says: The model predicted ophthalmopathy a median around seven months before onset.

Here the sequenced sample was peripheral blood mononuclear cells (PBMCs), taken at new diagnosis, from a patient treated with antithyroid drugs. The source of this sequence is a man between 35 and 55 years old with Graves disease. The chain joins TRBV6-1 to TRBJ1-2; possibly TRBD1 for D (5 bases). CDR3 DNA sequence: TGTGCCAGCCACCCGGGGGATTACTATGGCTACACCTTC. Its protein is CASHPGDYYGYTF.